This is a list of T cell receptor beta chains from one sample in a study of CD4 T cells in relation to SARS-CoV-2 and coronaviruses. Profiling relied on immunoSEQ multiplex PCR, and the TCRdb table lists in-frame clones only, not all of them. Of tens of thousands of clones listed, about 90% were seen once; the top ten hold about 0.4%. Sequenced: naive CD4+ T cells from PBMCs. The source is an adult with COVID-19. CDR3s include the opening cysteine and the closing phenylalanine or tryptophan. A D gene is named only where the DNA matches it firmly. Expanded clones are given a class, and other clones once, few, many or no size at all.

clone_size	v_call	d_call	j_call	cdr3_aa	cdr3_nt
NA	TRBV19	NA	TRBJ2-2	CASKRWSTGELFF	TGTGCCAGTAAGAGGTGGAGCACCGGGGAGCTGTTTTTT
NA	TRBV5-1	NA	TRBJ2-3	CASSLGSETDTQYF	TGCGCCAGCAGCTTGGGGTCGGAGACAGATACGCAGTATTTT
NA	TRBV7-9	NA	TRBJ2-5	CASSLGGQSEETQYF	TGTGCCAGCAGCTTAGGCGGTCAGTCGGAAGAGACCCAGTACTTC
NA	TRBV28	NA	TRBJ1-1	CASSIRRGGRTEAFF	TGTGCCAGCAGTATCCGGAGGGGCGGTCGGACTGAAGCTTTCTTT
once	TRBV4-1	NA	TRBJ2-6	CASSQGGGRGSGANVLTF	TGCGCCAGCAGCCAAGGGGGGGGGCGAGGCTCTGGGGCCAACGTCCTGACTTTC
NA	TRBV7-3	NA	TRBJ2-1	CASSSGTNSYNEQFF	TGTGCCAGCAGCTCAGGAACCAACTCCTACAATGAGCAGTTCTTC
once	TRBV7-9	TRBD1	TRBJ1-2	CASSLGRQGSLGGYTF	TGTGCCAGCAGCTTAGGTAGACAGGGTAGCCTCGGCGGCTACACCTTC
once	TRBV6-5	TRBD1	TRBJ2-7	CASSWDRASYEQYF	TGTGCCAGCAGTTGGGACAGGGCCTCCTACGAGCAGTACTTC
NA	TRBV18	NA	TRBJ1-2	CASSPARNYGYTF	TGTGCCAGCTCACCTGCACGAAACTATGGCTACACCTTC
NA	TRBV28	NA	TRBJ1-1	CASSRSGNTEAFF	TGTGCCAGCAGTAGATCGGGTAACACTGAAGCTTTCTTT
once	TRBV11-2	TRBD2	TRBJ2-5	CASKTSGSGTQYF	TGTGCCAGCAAGACTAGCGGGAGTGGGACCCAGTACTTC
once	TRBV30	TRBD1	TRBJ2-3	CAWSPSEKNRGYTQYF	TGTGCCTGGAGTCCCTCGGAAAAGAACAGGGGCTATACGCAGTATTTT
once	TRBV28	NA	TRBJ1-2	CASSHEIYGYTF	TGTGCCAGCAGCCACGAAATCTATGGCTACACCTTC
NA	TRBV9	NA	TRBJ1-2	CASSVHTEPNYGYTF	TGTGCCAGCAGCGTTCACACAGAACCCAACTATGGCTACACCTTC
few	TRBV9	NA	TRBJ1-6	CASSVVANNSPLHF	TGTGCCAGCAGCGTAGTCGCGAATAATTCACCCCTCCACTTT
NA	TRBV19	NA	TRBJ1-3	CASSIARTAGGNTIYF	TGTGCCAGTAGTATAGCCCGGACAGCAGGTGGAAACACCATATATTTT
NA	TRBV3-1/TRBV3-2	TRBD1	TRBJ2-5	CASTPRDRGETQYF	TGTGCCAGCACACCTCGGGACAGGGGAGAGACCCAGTACTTC
NA	TRBV5-4	TRBD2	TRBJ2-3	CASSLTSGRAREDTQYF	TGTGCCAGCAGCCTGACTAGCGGGAGGGCGAGGGAAGATACGCAGTATTTT
NA	TRBV3-1/TRBV3-2	TRBD1	TRBJ1-1	CASSQPGQGGTEAFF	TGTGCCAGCAGCCAACCGGGACAGGGGGGAACTGAAGCTTTCTTT
NA	TRBV10-3	NA	TRBJ2-3	CAISPLGDTQYF	TGTGCCATCAGCCCACTAGGAGATACGCAGTATTTT
NA	TRBV15	NA	TRBJ1-5	CATSKGRGDLLESQPQHF	TGTGCCACCAGCAAAGGGAGGGGGGATCTCCTCGAGTCCCAGCCCCAGCATTTT
NA	TRBV4-1	TRBD1	TRBJ1-4	CASSQDLSWTGRVANEKLFF	TGCGCCAGCAGCCAAGATCTAAGTTGGACAGGCCGGGTTGCTAATGAAAAACTGTTTTTT
NA	TRBV9	TRBD1	TRBJ2-3	CASSIQGGSDTQYF	TGTGCCAGCAGTATACAGGGGGGTTCAGATACGCAGTATTTT
NA	TRBV19	TRBD1	TRBJ1-1	CASSKTGPEKLGTEAFF	TGTGCCAGTAGCAAGACAGGGCCGGAAAAATTGGGCACTGAAGCTTTCTTT
NA	TRBV7-8	NA	TRBJ2-3	CASSRRQPDTQYF	TGTGCCAGCAGCAGGCGACAGCCAGATACGCAGTATTTT
NA	TRBV11-2	TRBD1	TRBJ2-2	CASGRTGSGELFF	TGTGCCAGCGGCCGGACAGGCTCCGGGGAGCTGTTTTTT
NA	TRBV6-2/TRBV6-3	NA	TRBJ2-5	CASSYVRGMETQYF	TGTGCCAGCAGTTACGTTCGGGGGATGGAGACCCAGTACTTC
NA	TRBV19	TRBD1	TRBJ1-1	CASRDRDRGWGEAFF	TGTGCCAGTAGAGACCGGGACAGGGGTTGGGGTGAAGCTTTCTTT
NA	TRBV30	NA	TRBJ1-4	CAWAQGTTTNEKLFF	TGTGCCTGGGCACAGGGTACAACAACTAATGAAAAACTGTTTTTT
NA	TRBV23-1	TRBD1	TRBJ1-5	CASSQAPQYDRVTNQPQHF	TGCGCCAGCAGTCAAGCGCCTCAATATGACAGGGTAACAAATCAGCCCCAGCATTTT
NA	TRBV2	NA	TRBJ2-7	CASSGTGRLIYEQYF	TGTGCCAGCAGTGGAACAGGCAGACTTATCTACGAGCAGTACTTC
NA	TRBV7-3	NA	TRBJ2-1	CASSFQGNNEQFF	TGTGCCAGCAGCTTCCAGGGAAACAATGAGCAGTTCTTC
NA	TRBV5-5	NA	TRBJ1-4	CASSSSPLDNEKLFF	TGTGCCAGCAGCTCGAGCCCTCTGGATAATGAAAAACTGTTTTTT
NA	TRBV30	NA	TRBJ1-1	CAWGGPPSSTEAFF	TGTGCCTGGGGAGGACCGCCTTCGTCCACTGAAGCTTTCTTT
NA	TRBV11-2	NA	TRBJ2-2	CASSLSNTGELFF	TGTGCCAGCAGCCTCTCGAACACCGGGGAGCTGTTTTTT
NA	TRBV28	TRBD1	TRBJ2-1	CASSLGTGESNEQFF	TGTGCCAGCAGTTTAGGGACAGGAGAATCTAATGAGCAGTTCTTC
NA	TRBV19	NA	TRBJ2-5	CATKPTGQETQYF	TGTGCCACTAAACCAACAGGCCAAGAGACCCAGTACTTC
once	TRBV9	NA	TRBJ2-1	CASSVFPGEYNEQFF	TGTGCCAGCAGCGTATTTCCAGGAGAATACAATGAGCAGTTCTTC
NA	TRBV27	TRBD2	TRBJ2-1	CASRSSGTSGWRSSYNEQFF	TGTGCCAGCCGATCCTCCGGGACTAGCGGGTGGAGGAGCTCCTACAATGAGCAGTTCTTC
NA	TRBV28	TRBD2	TRBJ2-1	CASRILAGGPTPVLGEQFF	TGTGCCAGCAGAATCCTAGCGGGAGGGCCTACACCGGTTTTGGGTGAGCAGTTCTTC